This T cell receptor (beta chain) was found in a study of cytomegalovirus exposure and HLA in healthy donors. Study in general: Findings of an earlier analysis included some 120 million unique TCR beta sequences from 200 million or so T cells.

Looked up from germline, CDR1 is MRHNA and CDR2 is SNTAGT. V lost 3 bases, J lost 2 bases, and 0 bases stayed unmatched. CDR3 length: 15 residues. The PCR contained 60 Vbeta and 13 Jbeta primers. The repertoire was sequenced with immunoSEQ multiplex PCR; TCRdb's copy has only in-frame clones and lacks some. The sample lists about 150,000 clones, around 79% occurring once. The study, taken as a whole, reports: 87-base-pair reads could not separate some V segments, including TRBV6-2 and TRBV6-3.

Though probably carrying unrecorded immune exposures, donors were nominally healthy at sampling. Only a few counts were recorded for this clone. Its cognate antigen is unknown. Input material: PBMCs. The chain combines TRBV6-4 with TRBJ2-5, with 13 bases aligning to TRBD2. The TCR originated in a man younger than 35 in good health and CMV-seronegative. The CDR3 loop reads CASSELAGGQETQYF. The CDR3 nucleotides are TGTGCCAGCAGTGAACTAGCGGGGGGGCAAGAGACCCAGTACTTC.